One sample yielded the 9 T cell receptor beta chains listed below, sequenced in a study of lung T cells in sarcoidosis with Löfgren's syndrome. TCRdb re-called the reads with MiXCR, one entry per CDR3 protein. The sample shows 2,000 to 2,500 distinct CDR3 sequences, approximately 22% of them seen only once. Sequencing input: CD4+ T cells from bronchoalveolar lavage. The receptor source for this set is a human donor with sarcoidosis (Löfgren's syndrome or another form), or a control subject (not recorded which).

About this clonotype: A read error is likely, as this CDR3 ends without the conserved phenylalanine or tryptophan. The chain recombines TRBV7-2 with TRBJ2-5; the match to TRBD2 covers 7 bases. This CDR3 has 15 residues. CDR1 is SGHTA, CDR2 FQGNSA, per germline. The CDR3 loop is CASSIGTIHQGTQYL. The CDR3 bases are TGTGCCAGCAGCATCGGGACTATCCATCAAGGGACCCAGTACTTA.

This clonotype came up many times. The rearrangement joins TRBV9 to TRBJ2-2; 9 nucleotides align to TRBD1. The V gene's germline CDR1 is SGDLS and CDR2 YYNGEE. V dropped 5 bases and J dropped 5; count of bases not matched to a gene: 4. CDR3 length equals 14 residues. The CDR3 is CASRRQGGTGELFF. CDR3 DNA sequence: TGTGCCAGCAGGAGACAGGGGGGAACCGGGGAGCTGTTTTTT.

To note about this clonotype: The junction does not match germline at one end; this may be a read error. The chain combines TRBV19 with TRBJ2-1, with D unclear. The CDR3 has 16 amino acids. Germline V CDR1 and CDR2: LNHDA, SQIVND (reference sequence). CDR3 bases: TGTGCCAGTGCCAACGATGGTGCTGGTTCCTACAATGAGCAGCTCTTC. It yields the protein CASANDGAGSYNEQLF.

A note on this clonotype: This may stem from a read error, because a much larger clone lies one nucleotide away. The chain has TRBV2 and TRBJ2-7; D not certain. The CDR3 loop spans 14 amino acids. Germline CDR1 SNHLY, CDR2 FYNNEI. V lost 8 bases and J 2 bases, leaving 16 bases between the germline ends. CDR3 amino acids: CASGDRAKAYEQYF. For the CDR3, the DNA is TGTGCCAGCGGAGATAGGGCGAAGGCCTACGAGCAGTACTTC.

About this clonotype: Given a much more abundant clone one base away, this may be a read error. The rearrangement joins TRBV5-5 to TRBJ2-5; 11 nucleotides match TRBD1. This CDR3 has 15 amino acids. CDR1 is SGHKS and CDR2 is YYEKEE in the germline V gene (reference sequence). DNA of the CDR3: TGTGCCGGCAGCTGGGAGGGACAGGGGGGAGAGACCCAGTACTTC. It is translated as CAGSWEGQGGETQYF.

Within the sample, this clonotype is medium-sized. This chain uses TRBV7-6 with TRBJ1-6, with no clear D. Germline loops: CDR1 SGHVS, CDR2 FNYEAQ. The CDR3 extends over 16 amino acids. Trimming shortened V by 0 bases and J by 7 bases, and 13 bases separated the two germline ends. This CDR3 reads CASSLANTRANSPLHF. The CDR3 DNA sequence: TGTGCCAGCAGCTTAGCGAACACGCGCGCGAATTCACCCCTCCACTTT.

This clonotype is classed as medium-sized (0.01 to 0.1%). The chain recombines TRBV7-3 with TRBJ2-1; 10 bases are shared with TRBD2. The germline gives CDR1 SGHTA, CDR2 FQGTGA. V gave up 2 bases and J gave up 7 bases; unmatched junction bases: 5. The CDR3 extends over 15 amino acids. The CDR3 DNA follows: TGTGCCAGCAGCTTATCTAGCGGGAGTAGAAATGAGCAGTTCTTC. It yields the protein CASSLSSGSRNEQFF. Combining the CDR3 with reference TRBV7-3 and TRBJ2-1 gives the whole variable domain GAGVSQTPSNKVTEKGKYVELRCDPISGHTALYWYRQSLGQGPEFLIYFQGTGAADDSGLPNDRFFAVRPEGSVSTLKIQRTERGDSAVYLCASSLSSGSRNEQFFGPGTRLTVL.

In its sample, this clonotype ranks as medium-sized (0.01 to 0.1%). The chain's CDR3 is CASSFGTAMNTEAFF. For the CDR3, the DNA is TGTGCCAGCAGCTTTGGGACAGCGATGAACACTGAAGCTTTCTTT. The genes are TRBV7-2 and TRBJ1-1; TRBD1 aligns across 7 bases. This CDR3 is built from 15 residues. CDR1 SGHTA and CDR2 FQGNSA come from the germline V gene. Trimming at V came to 3 bases and at J to 0 bases, leaving 4 bases not matched to a gene.

This clonotype was recorded many times. The chain employs TRBV5-1 and TRBJ2-6, with D possibly TRBD1 on 5 matching bases. V dropped 1 base and J dropped 0 bases, with 5 bases sitting between them. CDR1 is SGHRS and CDR2 is YFSETQ in the germline V gene. CDR3 length: 15 amino acids. The chain's CDR3 is CASSLRGSGANVLTF. The CDR3 DNA reads as TGCGCCAGCAGCTTGAGGGGCTCTGGGGCCAACGTCCTGACTTTC. Using reference TRBV5-1 and TRBJ2-6 for the parts outside the CDR3, the full variable domain is KAGVTQTPRYLIKTRGQQVTLSCSPISGHRSVSWYQQTPGQGLQFLFEYFSETQRNKGNFPGRFSGRQFSNSRSEMNVSTLELGDSALYLCASSLRGSGANVLTFGAGSRLTVL.